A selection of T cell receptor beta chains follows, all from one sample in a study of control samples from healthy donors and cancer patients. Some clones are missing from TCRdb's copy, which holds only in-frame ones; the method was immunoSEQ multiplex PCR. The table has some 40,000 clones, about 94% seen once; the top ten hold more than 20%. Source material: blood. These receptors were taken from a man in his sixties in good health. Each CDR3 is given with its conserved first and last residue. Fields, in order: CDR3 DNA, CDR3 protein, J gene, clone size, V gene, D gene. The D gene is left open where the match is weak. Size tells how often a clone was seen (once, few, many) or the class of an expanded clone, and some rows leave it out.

TGTGCCAGCAGTGATGAAGGGAACACTGAAGCTTTCTTT,CASSDEGNTEAFF,TRBJ1-1,-,TRBV25-1,-
TGTGCCTGGATCCGGACAGGGGGCTTGTACGAGCAGTACTTC,CAWIRTGGLYEQYF,TRBJ2-7,-,TRBV30,TRBD1
TGTGCCAGTAGTATGAGGGGAGAGACCCAGTACTTC,CASSMRGETQYF,TRBJ2-5,-,TRBV19,-
TGTGCCAGCAGCAGCGACAGGGACCAGAATGAAAAACTGTTTTTT,CASSSDRDQNEKLFF,TRBJ1-4,-,TRBV7-9,TRBD1
TGTGCCAGCAGGTGGGCCCTCTACAATGAGCAGTTCTTC,CASRWALYNEQFF,TRBJ2-1,-,TRBV5-6,-
TGTGCCAGCAGCCGACAGGGGAGAGTAGGCTACACCTTC,CASSRQGRVGYTF,TRBJ1-2,-,TRBV25-1,TRBD1
TGTGCCAGCAGTGAAGACAGCTCCTACAATGAGCAGTTCTTC,CASSEDSSYNEQFF,TRBJ2-1,-,TRBV2,-
TGTGCCAGCAGTGAAATGACAGCCGGGGGCATTCAGTACTTC,CASSEMTAGGIQYF,TRBJ2-4,-,TRBV2,-
TGTGCCTGGAGTGTAGGTTTCGGGGGTGGCGGAAACATTCAGTACTTC,CAWSVGFGGGGNIQYF,TRBJ2-4,-,TRBV30,-
TGTGCCAGCTCACCCCAAGGGGGTAATCTTAGGAGTGAGCAGTTCTTC,CASSPQGGNLRSEQFF,TRBJ2-1,-,TRBV18,-
TGTGCCAGCAGCCCACGGACAGGGAGCTATGGCTACACCTTC,CASSPRTGSYGYTF,TRBJ1-2,-,TRBV7-8,TRBD1
TGCGCCAGCAGCCTCTTAAGCGGGGCCTACAATGAGCAGTTCTTC,CASSLLSGAYNEQFF,TRBJ2-1,-,TRBV5-1,TRBD2
TGTGCCAGCAGTCCCCGACAGGGGAACACAGATACGCAGTATTTT,CASSPRQGNTDTQYF,TRBJ2-3,-,TRBV6-5,TRBD1
TGTGCCAGCAGCGAACAGGGGCGGGAATCCACTGAAGCTTTCTTT,CASSEQGRESTEAFF,TRBJ1-1,-,TRBV27,TRBD1
TGTGCCAGCTCCCACTCTATTAGGGGGGAGACCCAGTACTTC,CASSHSIRGETQYF,TRBJ2-5,-,TRBV5-4,-
TGTGCCAGCACGGACAGGGGCTTACGGGACTATGGCTACACCTTC,CASTDRGLRDYGYTF,TRBJ1-2,-,TRBV19,TRBD1
TGTGCCAGCACCCAGGAGGGGACTAATGAAAAACTGTTTTTT,CASTQEGTNEKLFF,TRBJ1-4,-,TRBV28,-
TGTGCCAGCAGTTTATGGGCCTACAATGAGCAGTTCTTC,CASSLWAYNEQFF,TRBJ2-1,-,TRBV12-3/TRBV12-4,-
TGTGCCACCAGCAGAGTAAGGGGGGGCTCCTACGAGCAGTACTTC,CATSRVRGGSYEQYF,TRBJ2-7,-,TRBV15,-
TGCGCCAGCAGCTTTGGACAGGGTGATACCGGGGAGCTGTTTTTT,CASSFGQGDTGELFF,TRBJ2-2,-,TRBV5-1,TRBD1
TGTGCCAGCAGCCAACCGGACTACTCGCTTTACAATGAGCAGTTCTTC,CASSQPDYSLYNEQFF,TRBJ2-1,-,TRBV3-1/TRBV3-2,-
TGTGCCAGCAGCTTAGGTTCCAGGGGAGTTGGCTATGGCTACACCTTC,CASSLGSRGVGYGYTF,TRBJ1-2,-,TRBV11-3,-
TGTGCCAGCTCACCACGTAAATTGGGGGGGTACGAGCAGTACTTC,CASSPRKLGGYEQYF,TRBJ2-7,once,TRBV18,TRBD2
TGCAGCGTTGACACCCTCCTAGCGGAGAGCACAGATACGCAGTATTTT,CSVDTLLAESTDTQYF,TRBJ2-3,-,TRBV29-1,TRBD2
TGTGCCAGTAGTATAGTCGTGGGTCCCTACGAGCAGTACTTC,CASSIVVGPYEQYF,TRBJ2-7,-,TRBV19,-
TGTGCCAGCATTAAGGGTACTAACTATGGCTACACCTTC,CASIKGTNYGYTF,TRBJ1-2,-,TRBV6-6,-
TGTGCCAGTAGTATAGTTGGGGGTAACTATGGCTACACCTTC,CASSIVGGNYGYTF,TRBJ1-2,once,TRBV19,-
TGTGCCAGCAGCCGGGACCCTGGAAACACCATATATTTT,CASSRDPGNTIYF,TRBJ1-3,once,TRBV5-4,-
TGTGCCAGCAGCCCCGCTGGGAGCACAGATACGCAGTATTTT,CASSPAGSTDTQYF,TRBJ2-3,-,TRBV7-3,-
TGCAGCGTTGAAGAATGGCTAGCGGAGCTCAATGAGCAGTTCTTC,CSVEEWLAELNEQFF,TRBJ2-1,-,TRBV29-1,TRBD2
TGTGCCAGCAGACACACCGGGGAGCTGTTTTTT,CASRHTGELFF,TRBJ2-2,-,TRBV6-6,-
TGTGCCAGCAGACCCTCGGGACAGGGCATCAATCAGCCCCAGCATTTT,CASRPSGQGINQPQHF,TRBJ1-5,-,TRBV2,TRBD1
TGTGCCAGCAGCTTCTACAATGAGCAGTTCTTC,CASSFYNEQFF,TRBJ2-1,-,TRBV12-3/TRBV12-4,-
TGTGCCAGTAGTATAGGGGGCGGATCCTACGAGCAGTACTTC,CASSIGGGSYEQYF,TRBJ2-7,-,TRBV19,-
TGTGCCACTTTTTGGGGACAGTCCTACACCTTC,CATFWGQSYTF,TRBJ1-2,-,TRBV19,TRBD1
TGTGCCAGCAGCTTGATGTCAGTGAGTGAAAAACTGTTTTTT,CASSLMSVSEKLFF,TRBJ1-4,-,TRBV5-5,-
TGTGCCAGCAGCGTAGCAGGCACTGGCACTGAAGCTTTCTTT,CASSVAGTGTEAFF,TRBJ1-1,-,TRBV9,-
TGTGCCAGTAGTATAGCCCGTACCGGCCTGGACAGGGGCAGAGAGACCCAGTACTTC,CASSIARTGLDRGRETQYF,TRBJ2-5,-,TRBV19,TRBD1
TGTGCCAGCAGCTTAGTAGCGGTGGGGGGAGAGACCCAGTACTTC,CASSLVAVGGETQYF,TRBJ2-5,-,TRBV11-3,-
TGTGCCAGCAGTGAAACCTGGACAGGCTACGAGCAGTACTTC,CASSETWTGYEQYF,TRBJ2-7,once,TRBV2,TRBD1
TGTGCCAGCAGCTTGGGGATCCGACTAGCGGGAGAGAAGCAGTACTTC,CASSLGIRLAGEKQYF,TRBJ2-7,-,TRBV5-6,TRBD2
TGTGCCAGCAGCCCCCGGACTAGCGGGAGTACAGATACGCAGTATTTT,CASSPRTSGSTDTQYF,TRBJ2-3,-,TRBV7-6,TRBD2
TGTGCCAGCAACGTCAACGGGGACACCTCTAATGAAAAACTGTTTTTT,CASNVNGDTSNEKLFF,TRBJ1-4,-,TRBV9,-
TGTGCCACCAGGGACTCTGGGGCCAACGTCCTGACTTTC,CATRDSGANVLTF,TRBJ2-6,-,TRBV2,-
TGTGCCAGCAGCGTGGGACAGGGGGTGCATGAGCAGTTCTTC,CASSVGQGVHEQFF,TRBJ2-1,-,TRBV9,TRBD1
TGTGCCAGCAGCCACCCGAACACCGGGGAGCTGTTTTTT,CASSHPNTGELFF,TRBJ2-2,-,TRBV6-2/TRBV6-3,-
TGTGCCAGCAGCCGCTTGGACAGCAGGGACACCGGGGAGCTGTTTTTT,CASSRLDSRDTGELFF,TRBJ2-2,-,TRBV28,-
TGTGCCAGCAGTGACTCAGGGACTAGCGAGACGAGGCCGCTTAGCACAGATACGCAGTATTTT,CASSDSGTSETRPLSTDTQYF,TRBJ2-3,-,TRBV6-4,TRBD2
TGTGCCAGCAGCGTAGGGACTAGCGGGAACAATGAGCAGTTCTTC,CASSVGTSGNNEQFF,TRBJ2-1,-,TRBV9,TRBD2